Sequencing of this T cell receptor (beta chain) was carried out in a study of a mutant IDH1 vaccine in newly diagnosed glioma. About the research overall: Vaccinations were initiated 4-6 weeks following radiotherapy alone, or were given together with temozolomide cycles. Beforehand, treatment had been radiotherapy, temozolomide, or both; the majority received both.

The table came from immunoSEQ multiplex PCR; TCRdb's copy has only in-frame clones and leaves some out. The top ten clones hold 0.55% to 0.65% of a sample with just under 80,000 clones, 91% of them seen once. To note about this clone: The target antigen is unknown.

This CDR3 has 11 residues. V was pared by 2 bases and J by 9 bases, with 5 bases between. The germline gives CDR1 MNHEY, CDR2 SMNVEV (reference sequence). Time point meaning: week 5, during vaccination. One vaccine dose held 300 ug of mutant IDH1 20-mer peptide and came with topical imiquimod. New WHO grade 3 or 4 IDH1-mutant, ATRX-lost astrocytomas were present in all donors. Study-level findings and limits: With respect to changes in top peripheral T cell clonotypes, pseudoprogression seemed unrelated.

The gene calls are TRBV27 and TRBJ2-1, with D unclear. This receptor was taken from a woman in her fifties or sixties with glioma. The source material was PBMCs, sampled from a glioma patient whose treatment included an IDH1 peptide vaccine. The CDR3 spells CASSLRIEQFF. For the CDR3, the DNA is TGTGCCAGCAGTTTAAGAATTGAGCAGTTCTTC.